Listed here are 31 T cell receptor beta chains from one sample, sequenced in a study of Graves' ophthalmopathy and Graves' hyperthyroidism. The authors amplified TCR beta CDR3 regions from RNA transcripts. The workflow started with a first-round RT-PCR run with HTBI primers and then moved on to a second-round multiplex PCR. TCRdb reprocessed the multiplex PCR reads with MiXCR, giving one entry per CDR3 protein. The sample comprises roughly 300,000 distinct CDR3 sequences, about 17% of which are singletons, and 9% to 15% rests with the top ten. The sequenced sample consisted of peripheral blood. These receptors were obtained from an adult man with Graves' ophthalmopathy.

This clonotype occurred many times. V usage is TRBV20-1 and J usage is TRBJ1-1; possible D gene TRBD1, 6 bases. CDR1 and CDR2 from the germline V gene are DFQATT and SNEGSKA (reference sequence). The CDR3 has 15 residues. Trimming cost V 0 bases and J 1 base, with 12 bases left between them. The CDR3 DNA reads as TGCAGTGCTAGAGACCCCGGGGGGGCGAACACTGAAGCTTTCTTT. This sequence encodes CSARDPGGANTEAFF.

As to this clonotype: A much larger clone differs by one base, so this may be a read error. CDR3 residues: CASTSAEPEAFF. The CDR3 nucleotides are TGTGCCAGCACCTCCGCGGAGCCTGAAGCTTTCTTT. The chain combines TRBV27 with TRBJ1-1; D uncertain. This CDR3 has 12 residues. V lost 7 bases to trimming and J lost 6 bases, with 12 bases between them. The germline V gene encodes CDR1 MNHEY and CDR2 SMNVEV (reference sequence).

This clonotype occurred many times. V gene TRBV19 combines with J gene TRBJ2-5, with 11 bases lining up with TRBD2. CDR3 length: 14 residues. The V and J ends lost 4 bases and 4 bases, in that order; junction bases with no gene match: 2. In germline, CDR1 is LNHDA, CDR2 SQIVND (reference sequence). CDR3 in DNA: TGTGCCAGTAGTAAAACTAGCGGGAGAGAGACCCAGTACTTC. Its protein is CASSKTSGRETQYF.

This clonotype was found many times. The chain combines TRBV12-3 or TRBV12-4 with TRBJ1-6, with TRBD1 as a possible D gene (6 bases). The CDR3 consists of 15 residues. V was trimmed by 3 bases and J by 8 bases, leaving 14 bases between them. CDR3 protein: CASSLPGAQDSPLHF. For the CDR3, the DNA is TGTGCCAGCAGTTTGCCAGGGGCCCAGGATTCACCCCTCCACTTT.

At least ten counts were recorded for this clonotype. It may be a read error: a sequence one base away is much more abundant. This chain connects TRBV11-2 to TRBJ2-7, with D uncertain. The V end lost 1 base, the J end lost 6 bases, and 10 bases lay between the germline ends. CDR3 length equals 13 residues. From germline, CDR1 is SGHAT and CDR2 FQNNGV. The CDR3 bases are TGTGCCAGCAGCTTAGCTGGGCTCTGCGAGCAGTACTTC. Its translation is CASSLAGLCEQYF.

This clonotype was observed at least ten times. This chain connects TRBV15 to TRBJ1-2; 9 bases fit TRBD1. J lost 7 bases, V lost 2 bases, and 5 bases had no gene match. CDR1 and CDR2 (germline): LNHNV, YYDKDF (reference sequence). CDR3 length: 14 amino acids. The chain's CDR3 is CATSRRGQGGGYTF. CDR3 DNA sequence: TGTGCCACCAGCAGAAGGGGACAGGGAGGTGGCTACACCTTC.

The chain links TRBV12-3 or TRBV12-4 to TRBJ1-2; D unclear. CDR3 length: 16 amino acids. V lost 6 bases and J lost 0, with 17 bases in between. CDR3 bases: TGTGCCAGCAGCCATAACCCAGAAATCGCTAACTATGGCTACACCTTC. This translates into CASSHNPEIANYGYTF.

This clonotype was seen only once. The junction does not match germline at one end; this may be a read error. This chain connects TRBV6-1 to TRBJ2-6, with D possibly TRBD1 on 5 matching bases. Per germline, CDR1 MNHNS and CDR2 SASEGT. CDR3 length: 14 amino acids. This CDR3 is CASSNTGGANVLSF. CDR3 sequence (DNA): TGTGCCAGCAGTAATACCGGTGGGGCCAACGTCCTGAGTTTC.

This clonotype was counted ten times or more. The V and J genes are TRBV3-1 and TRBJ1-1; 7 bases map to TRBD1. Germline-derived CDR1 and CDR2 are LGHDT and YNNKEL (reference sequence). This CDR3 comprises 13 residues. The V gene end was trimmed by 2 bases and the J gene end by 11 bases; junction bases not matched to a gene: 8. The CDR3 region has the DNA TGTGCCAGCAGCCAAAGGAGGGGACAGCAGGCTTTCTTT. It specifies CASSQRRGQQAFF.

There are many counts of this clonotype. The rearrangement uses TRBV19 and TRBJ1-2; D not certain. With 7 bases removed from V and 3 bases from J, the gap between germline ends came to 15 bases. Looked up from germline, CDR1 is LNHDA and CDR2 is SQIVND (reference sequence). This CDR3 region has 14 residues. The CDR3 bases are TGTGCCAGTACCTTCTCGCTTCGGGACTATGGCTACACCTTC. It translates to CASTFSLRDYGYTF.

As DNA, the CDR3 is TGCGCCAGCAGCCAAAAAGACTGGGCGTACGAGCAGTACTTC. Translating gives CASSQKDWAYEQYF. The chain couples TRBV4-1 to TRBJ2-7; D gene unclear. The CDR3 consists of 14 residues. The ends were cut back, 2 bases at V and 4 bases at J, with 12 bases in the middle. CDR1 MGHRA and CDR2 YSYEKL come from the germline V gene.

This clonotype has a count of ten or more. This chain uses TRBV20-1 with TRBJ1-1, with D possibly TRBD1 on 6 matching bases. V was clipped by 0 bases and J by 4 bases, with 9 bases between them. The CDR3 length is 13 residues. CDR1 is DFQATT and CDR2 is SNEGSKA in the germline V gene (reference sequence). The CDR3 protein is CSARDAGATEAFF. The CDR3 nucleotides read TGCAGTGCTAGAGATGCGGGGGCCACTGAAGCTTTCTTT.

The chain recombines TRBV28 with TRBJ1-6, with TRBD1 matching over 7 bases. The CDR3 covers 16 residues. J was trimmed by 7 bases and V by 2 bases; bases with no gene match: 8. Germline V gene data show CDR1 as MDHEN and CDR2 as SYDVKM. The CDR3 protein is CASSLGRAGGNSPLHF. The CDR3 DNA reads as TGTGCCAGCAGTTTAGGGAGGGCAGGGGGGAATTCACCCCTCCACTTT.

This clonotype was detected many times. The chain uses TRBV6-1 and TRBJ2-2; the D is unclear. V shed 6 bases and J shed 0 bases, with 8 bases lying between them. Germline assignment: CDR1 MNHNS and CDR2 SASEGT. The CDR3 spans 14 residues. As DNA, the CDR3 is TGTGCCAGCAGGGACGGACCGAACACCGGGGAGCTGTTTTTT. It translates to CASRDGPNTGELFF.

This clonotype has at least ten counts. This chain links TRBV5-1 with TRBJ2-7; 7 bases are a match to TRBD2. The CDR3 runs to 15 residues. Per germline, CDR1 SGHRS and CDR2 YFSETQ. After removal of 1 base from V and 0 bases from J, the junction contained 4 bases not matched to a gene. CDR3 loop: CASSLYGGGSYEQYF. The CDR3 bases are TGCGCCAGCAGCTTGTATGGGGGGGGCTCCTACGAGCAGTACTTC.

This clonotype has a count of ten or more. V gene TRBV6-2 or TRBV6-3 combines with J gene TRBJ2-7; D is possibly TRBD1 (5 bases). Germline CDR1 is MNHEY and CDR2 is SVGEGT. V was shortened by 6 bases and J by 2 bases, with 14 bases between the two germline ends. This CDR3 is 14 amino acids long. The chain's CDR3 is CASRPLQQAYEQYF. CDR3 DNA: TGTGCCAGCAGACCTTTACAACAGGCCTACGAGCAGTACTTC.

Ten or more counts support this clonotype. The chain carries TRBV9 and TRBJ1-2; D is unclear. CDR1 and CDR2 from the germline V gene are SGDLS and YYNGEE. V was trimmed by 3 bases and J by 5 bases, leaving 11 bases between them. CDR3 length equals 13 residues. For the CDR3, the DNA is TGTGCCAGCAGCGACGAACCACCTTATGGCTACACCTTC. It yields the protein CASSDEPPYGYTF.

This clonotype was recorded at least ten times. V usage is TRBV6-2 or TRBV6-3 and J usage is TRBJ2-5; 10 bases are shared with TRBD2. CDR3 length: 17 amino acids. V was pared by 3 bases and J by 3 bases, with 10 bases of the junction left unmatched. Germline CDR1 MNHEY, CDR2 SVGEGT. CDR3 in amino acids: CASSYSLAGRDEETQYF. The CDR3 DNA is TGTGCCAGCAGTTATTCACTAGCGGGGAGGGACGAAGAGACCCAGTACTTC.

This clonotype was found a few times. The chain's CDR3 is CSATTGGTEAFF. The CDR3 DNA reads TGCAGTGCGACGACAGGGGGCACTGAAGCTTTCTTT. The V call is TRBV20-1, the J call TRBJ1-1; TRBD1 aligns across 9 bases. The CDR3 is 12 residues long. J was trimmed by 4 bases and V by 6 bases; bases with no gene match: 3. Germline CDR1 and CDR2: DFQATT and SNEGSKA (reference sequence).

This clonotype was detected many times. The CDR3 DNA is TGTGCCAGCAGTCGAGGGGGACAGGGGGGGACCCAGTACTTC. Encoded protein: CASSRGGQGGTQYF. The chain joins TRBV6-5 to TRBJ2-5, with TRBD1 matching over 11 bases. Looked up from germline, CDR1 is MNHEY and CDR2 is SVGAGI. The CDR3 is 14 residues long. V gave up 5 bases and J gave up 7 bases; unmatched junction bases: 6.

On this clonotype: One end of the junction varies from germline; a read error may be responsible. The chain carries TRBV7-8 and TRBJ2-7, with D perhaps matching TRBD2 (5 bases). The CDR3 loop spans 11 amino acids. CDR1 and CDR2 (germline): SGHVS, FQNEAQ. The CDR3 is CANSQSGEQCF. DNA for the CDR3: TGTGCCAACAGCCAGAGCGGCGAGCAGTGCTTC.

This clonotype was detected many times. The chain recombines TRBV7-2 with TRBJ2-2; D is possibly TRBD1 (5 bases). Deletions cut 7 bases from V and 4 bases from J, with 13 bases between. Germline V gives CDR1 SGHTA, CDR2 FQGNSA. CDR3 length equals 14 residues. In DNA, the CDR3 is TGTGCCAGCAATTTCCAGGGCCGCACCGGGGAGCTGTTTTTT. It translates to CASNFQGRTGELFF.

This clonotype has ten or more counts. The CDR3 loop is CASTRRTGDRPQHF. CDR3 DNA sequence: TGTGCCAGCACTCGAAGGACAGGGGACCGGCCCCAGCATTTT. The J gene is TRBJ1-5, the V gene TRBV12-3 or TRBV12-4, with TRBD1 matching 9 bases. V was clipped by 7 bases and J by 9 bases; unmatched bases: 10. The CDR3 totals 14 residues.

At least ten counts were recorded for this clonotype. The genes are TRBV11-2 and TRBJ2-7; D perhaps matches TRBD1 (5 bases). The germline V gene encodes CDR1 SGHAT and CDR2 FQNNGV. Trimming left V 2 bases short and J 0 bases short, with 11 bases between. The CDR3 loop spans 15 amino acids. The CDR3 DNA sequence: TGTGCCAGCAGCTTAAATTCAGGGTACTCCTACGAGCAGTACTTC. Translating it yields CASSLNSGYSYEQYF.

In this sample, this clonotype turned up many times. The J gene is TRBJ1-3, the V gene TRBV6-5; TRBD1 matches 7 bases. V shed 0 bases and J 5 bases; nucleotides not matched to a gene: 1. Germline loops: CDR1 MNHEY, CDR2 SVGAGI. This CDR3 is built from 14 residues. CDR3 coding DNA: TGTGCCAGCAGTTACTCGACAGGGAGAAACACCATATATTTT. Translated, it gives CASSYSTGRNTIYF.

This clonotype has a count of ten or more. CDR3 in DNA: TGTGCCAGCAGCCTAAACGAGGGGGCGGTAGGCTACACCTTC. Its protein product is CASSLNEGAVGYTF. The chain uses TRBV11-1 and TRBJ1-2; 7 nucleotides match TRBD1. Germline lookup yields CDR1 SGHAT and CDR2 FQDESV (reference sequence). The junction had 11 bases not matched to a gene; V was cut back by 5 bases and J by 8 bases. The CDR3 runs 14 residues.

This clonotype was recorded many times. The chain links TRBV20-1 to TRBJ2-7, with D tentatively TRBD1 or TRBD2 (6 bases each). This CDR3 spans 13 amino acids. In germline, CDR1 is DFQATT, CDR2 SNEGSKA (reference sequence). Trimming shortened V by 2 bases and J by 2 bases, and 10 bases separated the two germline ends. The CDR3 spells CSARKGEAYEQYF. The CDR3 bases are TGCAGTGCTAGAAAGGGGGAGGCCTACGAGCAGTACTTC.

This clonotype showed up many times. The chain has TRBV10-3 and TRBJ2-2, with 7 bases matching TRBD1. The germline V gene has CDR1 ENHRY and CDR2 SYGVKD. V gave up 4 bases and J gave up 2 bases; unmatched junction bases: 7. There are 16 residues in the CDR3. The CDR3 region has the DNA TGTGCCATCAGTGCAACAGGGGAGAAAAACACCGGGGAGCTGTTTTTT. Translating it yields CAISATGEKNTGELFF.

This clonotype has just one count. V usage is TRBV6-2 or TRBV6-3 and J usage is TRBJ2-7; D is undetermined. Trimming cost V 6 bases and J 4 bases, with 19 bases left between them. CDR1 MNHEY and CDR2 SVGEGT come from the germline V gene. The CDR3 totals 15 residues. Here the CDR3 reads CASSYGQFMFYEQYF. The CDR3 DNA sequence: TGTGCCAGCAGCTACGGGCAGTTTATGTTTTACGAGCAGTACTTC.

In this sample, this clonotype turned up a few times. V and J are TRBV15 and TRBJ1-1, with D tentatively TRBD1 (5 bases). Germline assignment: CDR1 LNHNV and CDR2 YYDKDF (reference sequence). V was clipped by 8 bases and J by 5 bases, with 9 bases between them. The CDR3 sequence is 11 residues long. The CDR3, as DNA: TGTGCCACCCTCTGGGGGACTGAAGCTTTCTTT. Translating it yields CATLWGTEAFF.

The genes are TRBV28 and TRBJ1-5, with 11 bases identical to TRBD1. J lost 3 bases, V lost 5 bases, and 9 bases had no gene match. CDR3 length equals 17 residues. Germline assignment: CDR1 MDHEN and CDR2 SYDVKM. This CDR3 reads CASSLGTGGNNNQPQHF. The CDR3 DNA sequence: TGTGCCAGCAGTCTGGGGACAGGGGGAAATAACAATCAGCCCCAGCATTTT.